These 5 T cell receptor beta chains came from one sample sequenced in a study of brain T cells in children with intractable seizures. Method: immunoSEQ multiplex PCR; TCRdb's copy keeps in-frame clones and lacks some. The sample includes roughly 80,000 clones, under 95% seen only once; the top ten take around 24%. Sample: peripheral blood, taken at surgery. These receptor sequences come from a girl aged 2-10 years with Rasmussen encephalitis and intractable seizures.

Here the CDR3 reads CASSQETGGEAFF. CDR3 DNA sequence: TGTGCCAGCAGCCAAGAGACCGGGGGTGAAGCTTTCTTT. This chain connects TRBV9 to TRBJ1-1, with D possibly matching TRBD1 (5 bases). V lost 4 bases to trimming and J lost 7 bases, with 14 bases between them. This CDR3 is built from 13 residues. Germline CDR1 SGDLS, CDR2 YYNGEE.

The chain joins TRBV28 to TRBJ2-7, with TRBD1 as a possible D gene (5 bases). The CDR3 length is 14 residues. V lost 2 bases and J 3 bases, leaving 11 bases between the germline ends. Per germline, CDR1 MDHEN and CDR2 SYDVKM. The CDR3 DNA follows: TGTGCCAGCAGTTTAGAAGGGGCCATCTACGAGCAGTACTTC. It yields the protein CASSLEGAIYEQYF.

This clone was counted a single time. CDR3 nucleotide sequence: TGTGCCAGCAGCAGGGTGAGGGAGACCCAGTACTTC. Protein sequence: CASSRVRETQYF. The chain couples TRBV2 to TRBJ2-5; TRBD1 might be the D (5 bases). This CDR3 comprises 12 residues. V gave up 6 bases and J gave up 5 bases, with 10 bases separating them. In germline, CDR1 is SNHLY, CDR2 FYNNEI.

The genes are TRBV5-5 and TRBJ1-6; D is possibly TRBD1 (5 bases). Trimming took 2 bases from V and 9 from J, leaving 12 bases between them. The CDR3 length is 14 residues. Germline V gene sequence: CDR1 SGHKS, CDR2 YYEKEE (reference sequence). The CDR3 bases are TGTGCCAGCAGCTTTGGGACGGACACTTCACCCCTCCACTTT. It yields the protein CASSFGTDTSPLHF. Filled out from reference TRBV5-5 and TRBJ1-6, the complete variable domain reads DAGVTQSPTHLIKTRGQQVTLRCSPISGHKSVSWYQQVLGQGPQFIFQYYEKEERGRGNFPDRFSARQFPNYSSELNVNALLLGDSALYLCASSFGTDTSPLHFGNGTRLTVT.

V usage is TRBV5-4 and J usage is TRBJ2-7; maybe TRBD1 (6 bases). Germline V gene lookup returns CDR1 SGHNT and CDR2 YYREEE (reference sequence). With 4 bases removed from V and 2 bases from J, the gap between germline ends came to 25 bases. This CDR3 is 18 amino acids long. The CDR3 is CASSPGRPRQGLTYEQYF. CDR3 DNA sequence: TGTGCCAGCAGCCCGGGTCGGCCCCGGCAGGGGCTCACCTACGAGCAGTACTTC.